The 17 T cell receptor beta chains given below trace back to one sample, sequenced in a study of shared clonotypes between healthy human individuals. Assay used: immunoSEQ multiplex PCR; TCRdb lists only in-frame clones, some missing. Of 1.4 million or so clones listed, roughly 98.5% were seen once; the top ten hold approximately 0.4%. The specimen was naive CD4+ T cells sorted from blood. Subset denoted: CD45RA+ positively selected. These receptors all come from a man aged 30 to 45 in good health.

The chain employs TRBV29-1 and TRBJ2-1; no clear D gene. V dropped 4 bases and J dropped 0 bases, with 7 bases sitting between them. In germline, CDR1 is SQVTM, CDR2 ANQGSEA. This CDR3 has 13 amino acids. The CDR3 region has the DNA TGCAGCGTTGGCGATAGCTCCTACAATGAGCAGTTCTTC. Residues: CSVGDSSYNEQFF.

This clone was recorded only once. The chain is built from TRBV20-1 and TRBJ2-3; D is undetermined. Germline-derived CDR1 and CDR2 are DFQATT and SNEGSKA (reference sequence). V lost 3 bases, J lost 6 bases, and 4 bases lay in between. The CDR3 runs 10 residues. The chain's CDR3 is CSASWDTQYF. CDR3 coding DNA: TGCAGTGCTAGTTGGGATACGCAGTATTTT.

The chain combines TRBV4-1 with TRBJ1-5; 8 positions agree with TRBD1. Germline V gene sequence: CDR1 MGHRA, CDR2 YSYEKL. V gave up 1 base and J gave up 6 bases; unmatched junction bases: 5. The CDR3 covers 15 residues. In DNA, the CDR3 is TGCGCCAGCAGCCAAGCGGACAGGGATTTTCAGCCCCAGCATTTT. Amino acid sequence: CASSQADRDFQPQHF.

The chain uses TRBV5-5 and TRBJ2-1, with D maybe TRBD2 (5 bases). V was trimmed by 4 bases and J by 10 bases, leaving 21 bases between them. This CDR3 has 15 residues. The germline CDR1 and CDR2 sequences are SGHKS and YYEKEE (reference sequence). CDR3 DNA: TGTGCCAGCAGCCATTGGGCCGGGGTAAAGGGCGAGCAGTTCTTC. Translation: CASSHWAGVKGEQFF.

The rearrangement uses TRBV11-2 and TRBJ2-1, with no clear D. V lost 2 bases and J 5 bases, leaving 13 bases between the germline ends. From germline, CDR1 is SGHAT and CDR2 FQNNGV. This CDR3 is 15 amino acids long. CDR3 sequence (DNA): TGTGCCAGCAGCTTAATGTGGGCATCCAACAATGAGCAGTTCTTC. The encoded protein is CASSLMWASNNEQFF. Combining the CDR3 with reference TRBV11-2 and TRBJ2-1 gives the whole variable domain EAGVAQSPRYKIIEKRQSVAFWCNPISGHATLYWYQQILGQGPKLLIQFQNNGVVDDSQLPKDRFSAERLKGVDSTLKIQPAKLEDSAVYLCASSLMWASNNEQFFGPGTRLTVL.

The rearrangement joins TRBV11-2 to TRBJ2-7; D might be TRBD1 (5 bases). Germline V gene sequence: CDR1 SGHAT, CDR2 FQNNGV. This CDR3 spans 15 amino acids. V was clipped by 5 bases and J by 3 bases, with 17 bases between them. The CDR3 coding sequence is TGTGCCAGCAGCGCTACTCAGGGTTTGGGCTACGAGCAGTACTTC. Protein sequence: CASSATQGLGYEQYF.

The chain uses TRBV12-5 and TRBJ2-5, with 8 bases matching TRBD2. The V and J ends lost 8 bases and 3 bases, in that order; junction bases with no gene match: 2. Germline CDR1 and CDR2: LGHNT and FRNRAP. The CDR3 is 12 residues long. In DNA form, the CDR3 reads TGTGCTAGTTCACTAGCGGAAGAGACCCAGTACTTC. This gives the protein CASSLAEETQYF.

V and J are TRBV4-3 and TRBJ2-7, with D tentatively TRBD2 (5 bases). CDR3 length: 17 amino acids. V lost 1 base and J lost 2, with 18 bases in between. CDR1 and CDR2 from the germline V gene are LGHNA and YSLEER. The CDR3 reads CASSQAIEDRLTYEQYF. The CDR3 region has the DNA TGCGCCAGCAGCCAAGCCATAGAGGACCGACTAACCTACGAGCAGTACTTC.

The chain is built from TRBV25-1 and TRBJ1-3; TRBD1 matches at 8 bases. This CDR3 is 17 amino acids long. The V segment lost 4 bases and the J segment 4 bases; nucleotides outside the gene matches: 12. Germline lookup yields CDR1 MGHDK and CDR2 SYGVNS. CDR3 in amino acids: CASSGGRTGGSGNTIYF. CDR3 DNA sequence: TGTGCCAGCAGTGGAGGAAGAACAGGGGGGAGCGGAAACACCATATATTTT.

This rearrangement joins TRBV18 to TRBJ2-4; D is perhaps TRBD1 (6 bases). V gave up 2 bases and J gave up 3 bases, with 14 bases separating them. This CDR3 comprises 16 residues. Germline assignment: CDR1 KGHSH and CDR2 LQKENI. In DNA form, the CDR3 reads TGTGCCAGCTCACCAAGGGCAGGGGTGGTCAAAAACATTCAGTACTTC. It codes for CASSPRAGVVKNIQYF. The entire variable domain, with the rest obtained from reference TRBV18 and TRBJ2-4, is as follows: NAGVMQNPRHLVRRRGQEARLRCSPMKGHSHVYWYRQLPEEGLKFMVYLQKENIIDESGMPKERFSAEFPKEGPSILRIQQVVRGDSAAYFCASSPRAGVVKNIQYFGAGTRLSVL.

This chain connects TRBV10-3 to TRBJ2-7, with D possibly being TRBD1 or TRBD2 (6 bases each). Looked up from germline, CDR1 is ENHRY and CDR2 is SYGVKD. V dropped 10 bases and J dropped 2 bases, with 21 bases sitting between them. The CDR3 covers 15 residues. CDR3 nucleotide sequence: TGTGCCACCAACGGGGGCTCGGGCGGTACCTACGAGCAGTACTTC. Its protein product is CATNGGSGGTYEQYF.

The CDR3 loop reads CASSRSQWDEQYF. The CDR3 coding sequence is TGTGCCAGCAGCCGATCTCAATGGGACGAGCAGTACTTC. This chain joins TRBV7-7 and TRBJ2-7, with D uncertain. Germline CDR1 SSHAT, CDR2 FNYEAQ (reference sequence). V was trimmed by 5 bases and J by 5 bases, leaving 13 bases between them. The CDR3 runs 13 residues.

A word on this clone: The sample contains more than one DNA sequence encoding this CDR3. The V call is TRBV7-2, the J call TRBJ1-5; 7 nucleotides agree with TRBD1. After removal of 0 bases from V and 5 bases from J, the junction contained 1 base not matched to a gene. The CDR3 has 14 amino acids. From germline, CDR1 is SGHTA and CDR2 FQGNSA. The CDR3 here is CASSLAGGDQPQHF. CDR3 DNA: TGTGCCAGCAGCTTAGCAGGGGGCGATCAGCCCCAGCATTTT.

The genes are TRBV7-9 and TRBJ1-4; D is unresolved. CDR3 length: 14 amino acids. Per germline, CDR1 SEHNR and CDR2 FQNEAQ (reference sequence). V was pared by 5 bases and J by 5 bases, with 12 bases between. CDR3 nucleotides: TGTGCCAGCAGCCTACTTGGCATCAATGAAAAACTGTTTTTT. Its translation: CASSLLGINEKLFF.

The gene calls are TRBV5-4 and TRBJ2-2; D is unresolved. The V gene lost 0 bases and the J gene lost 1 base, with 10 bases spanning the gap. Germline CDR1 and CDR2: SGHNT and YYREEE (reference sequence). CDR3 length equals 16 residues. CDR3 residues: CASSLEVRENTGELFF. DNA of the CDR3: TGTGCCAGCAGCTTGGAGGTCAGAGAGAACACCGGGGAGCTGTTTTTT.

This clone has a single count. V and J are TRBV28 and TRBJ2-7; D is ambiguous. The CDR3 has 11 residues. Germline V lookup: CDR1 MDHEN, CDR2 SYDVKM. Between the trimmed V and J ends, which lost 5 bases and 6 bases, there was a span of 8 bases. The CDR3 nucleotides read TGTGCCAGCAGTACAGCGCGCGAGCAGTACTTC. Protein product: CASSTAREQYF.

The genes are TRBV5-1 and TRBJ2-2, with D unresolved. Germline CDR1 and CDR2: SGHRS and YFSETQ. The V gene lost 2 bases and the J gene lost 4 bases, with 18 bases spanning the gap. The CDR3 is 17 amino acids. CDR3 loop: CASSFLSRRLSTGELFF. The CDR3 region has the DNA TGCGCCAGCAGCTTTTTGAGTAGGAGACTCAGCACCGGGGAGCTGTTTTTT.